The T cell receptor (beta chain) described here comes from a study of shared clonotypes between healthy human individuals. General study points: Generally, naive subsets (rather than memory subsets) showed larger estimated richness. Sequencing depth was predicted to influence how clonotypes are shared among donors.

V lost 1 base, J lost 0 bases, and 7 bases lay in between. The germline gives CDR1 SGHAT, CDR2 FQNNGV. The length of the CDR3 is 15 residues. This clone was counted a few times. As yet, its antigen is unknown. Other DNA sequences within the sample encode an identical CDR3. Repertoires were generated with immunoSEQ multiplex PCR, while TCRdb's copy carries only in-frame clones and drops some. The sample carries roughly 2.4 million clones, approximately 96% recorded once. Sequenced material: naive CD4+ T cells sorted from blood. Stated subset: CD45RA+ positively selected. The V call is TRBV11-2, the J call TRBJ2-1, with a tentative D call TRBD2 (5 bases). The TCR originated in a man between 18 and 35 years old in good health. The CDR3 DNA reads TGTGCCAGCAGCTTAGCGGGGAGCTCCTACAATGAGCAGTTCTTC. The encoded protein is CASSLAGSSYNEQFF.